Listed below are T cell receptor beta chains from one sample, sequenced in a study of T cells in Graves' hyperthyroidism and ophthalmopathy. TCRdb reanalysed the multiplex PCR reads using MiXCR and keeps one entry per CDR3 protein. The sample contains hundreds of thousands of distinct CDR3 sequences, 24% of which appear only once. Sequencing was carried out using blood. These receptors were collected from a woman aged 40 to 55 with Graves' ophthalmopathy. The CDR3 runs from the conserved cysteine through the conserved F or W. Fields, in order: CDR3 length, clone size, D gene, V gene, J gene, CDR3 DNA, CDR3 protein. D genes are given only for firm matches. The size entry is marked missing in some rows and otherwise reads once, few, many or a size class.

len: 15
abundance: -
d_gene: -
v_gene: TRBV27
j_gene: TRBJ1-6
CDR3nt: TGCGCCATCACCAACTCGGGGGGACCGGGTTCACCCCTCCACTTT
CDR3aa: CAITNSGGPGSPLHF

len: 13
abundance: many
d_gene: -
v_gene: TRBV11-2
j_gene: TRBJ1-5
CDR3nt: TGTGCCAGCAGCTTAGGGTCAGGACAGCCCCAGCATTTT
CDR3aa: CASSLGSGQPQHF

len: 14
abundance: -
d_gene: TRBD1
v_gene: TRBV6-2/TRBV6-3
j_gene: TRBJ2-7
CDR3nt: TGTGCCAGCAGCCAAAGCCAGGGGGCCTACGAGCAGTACTTC
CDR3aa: CASSQSQGAYEQYF

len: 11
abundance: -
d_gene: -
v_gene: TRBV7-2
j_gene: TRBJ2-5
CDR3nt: TGTGCCAGCAGTCCCAGTGGGACCCAGTACTTC
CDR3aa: CASSPSGTQYF

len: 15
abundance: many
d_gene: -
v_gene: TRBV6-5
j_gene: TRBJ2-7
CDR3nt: TGTGCCAGCAGCTTAGGACAGACCTCAACCTACGAGCAGTACTTC
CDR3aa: CASSLGQTSTYEQYF

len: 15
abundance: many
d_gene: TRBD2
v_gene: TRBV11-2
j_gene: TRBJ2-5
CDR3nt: TGTGCCAGCAGCTTAGACTGGACTAGCGGAGAGACCCAGTACTTC
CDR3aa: CASSLDWTSGETQYF

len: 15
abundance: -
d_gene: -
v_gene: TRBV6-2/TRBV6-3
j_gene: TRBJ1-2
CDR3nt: TGTGCCAGCAGGCCCAACCGCCGACAATACTATGGCTACACCTTC
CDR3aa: CASRPNRRQYYGYTF

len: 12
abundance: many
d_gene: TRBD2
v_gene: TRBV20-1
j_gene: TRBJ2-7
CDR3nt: TGCAGTGCTCAGACTAGCGGCCACGAGCAGTACTTC
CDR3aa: CSAQTSGHEQYF

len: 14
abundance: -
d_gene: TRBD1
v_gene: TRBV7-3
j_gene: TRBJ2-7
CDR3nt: TGTGCCAGCAGCTTAATAGGGGACAGTACCGAGCAGTACTTC
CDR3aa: CASSLIGDSTEQYF

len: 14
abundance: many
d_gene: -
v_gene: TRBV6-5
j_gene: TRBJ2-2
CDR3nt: TGTGCCAGCAGTTATGGCGGATACACCGGGGAGCTGTTTTTT
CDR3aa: CASSYGGYTGELFF

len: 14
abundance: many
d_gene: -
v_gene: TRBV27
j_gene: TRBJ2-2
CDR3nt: TGTGCCAGCAGCTGGGGGGCTCACACCGGGGAGCTGTTTTTT
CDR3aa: CASSWGAHTGELFF

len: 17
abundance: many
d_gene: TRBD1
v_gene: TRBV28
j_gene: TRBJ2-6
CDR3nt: TGTGCCAGCAGTCCAACGACAGGGAGTTATGGGGCCAACGTCCTGACTTTC
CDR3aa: CASSPTTGSYGANVLTF

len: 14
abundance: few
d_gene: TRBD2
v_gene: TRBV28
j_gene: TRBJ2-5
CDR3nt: TGTGCCAGCGGGTCCCTAGCGGGAGCAGAGACCCAGTACTTC
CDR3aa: CASGSLAGAETQYF

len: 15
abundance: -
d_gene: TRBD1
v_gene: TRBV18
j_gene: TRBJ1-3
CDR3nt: TGTGCCAGCTCACCACAACAGGGGGCCGGGAACCCCATATATTTT
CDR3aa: CASSPQQGAGNPIYF

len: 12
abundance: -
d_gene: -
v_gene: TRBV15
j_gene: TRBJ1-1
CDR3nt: TGTGCCACCAGCAGGGGTGACACTGAAGCTTTCTTT
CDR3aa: CATSRGDTEAFF

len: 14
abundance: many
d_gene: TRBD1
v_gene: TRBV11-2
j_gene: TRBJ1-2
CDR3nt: TGTGCCAGCAGCTTGATGGGACAGGGGGATGGCTACACCTTC
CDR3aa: CASSLMGQGDGYTF

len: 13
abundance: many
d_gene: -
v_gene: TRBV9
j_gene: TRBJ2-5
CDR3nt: TGTGCCAGCAGCGTAGCAATCGGAGAGACCCAGTACTTC
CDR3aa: CASSVAIGETQYF